The clone carrying this T cell receptor (beta chain) has more than one count but fewer than ten. The donors were healthy bone marrow donors. CDR1 SGHRS and CDR2 YFSETQ come from the germline V gene. The CDR3 has 18 amino acids. Trimming removed 5 bases from V and 5 bases from J, with 26 bases in between. This sample was included in a study of cytomegalovirus exposure and HLA in healthy donors. Primers for the PCR totalled 60 Vbeta and 13 Jbeta. TCRdb's table, derived via immunoSEQ multiplex PCR, lists solely in-frame clones and lacks some. Among 150,000 or so clones listed, 75% to 90% were seen once. This chain uses TRBV5-1 with TRBJ2-1, with D tentatively TRBD2 (5 bases). The sequencing input was PBMCs. This receptor was taken from a male donor in good health and CMV-seropositive. CDR3 region: CASRGGRPMGVKDNEQFF. In DNA, the CDR3 is TGCGCCAGCAGAGGTGGCAGGCCGATGGGAGTTAAGGACAATGAGCAGTTCTTC. The variable domain in full, completed from reference TRBV5-1 and TRBJ2-1, reads KAGVTQTPRYLIKTRGQQVTLSCSPISGHRSVSWYQQTPGQGLQFLFEYFSETQRNKGNFPGRFSGRQFSNSRSEMNVSTLELGDSALYLCASRGGRPMGVKDNEQFFGPGTRLTVL.